This T cell receptor (beta chain) stems from a study of blood T cells in healthy people across ages. Healthy Caucasian individuals from Russia aged about 6 to 100 served as donors. As concerns this clonotype: Its antigen is not identified.

The CDR3 is 21 residues long. Germline loops: CDR1 SGHVS, CDR2 FQNEAQ. PCR was performed a second time for about 6 to 11 cycles using a sample-barcoded 5' primer and a J-beta primer mix. TCRdb processed the 5' RACE reads anew with MiXCR; each CDR3 protein has one entry. Here the sample spans about 970,000 distinct CDR3 sequences, approximately 50% being singletons. Study conclusions and caveats: Long-lived donors had more naive CD4+ cells and higher diversity than aged donors. Naive T cell percentage strongly correlated with TCR beta diversity. Changes seen in expanded clonotypes were possibly confounded by donor CMV status left unknown.

This chain links TRBV7-8 with TRBJ2-7; 9 positions match TRBD2. Gene TRBJ2-5 matches the end of the DNA better, so the J call may be wrong. The TCR was taken from an older woman in good health. The sequencing sample was made of blood. Here the CDR3 reads CASSLAPSRLAVNDGEETQYF. The CDR3 DNA reads as TGTGCCAGCAGCTTAGCCCCTTCTAGACTAGCGGTCAATGATGGGGAGGAGACCCAGTACTTC.